Below are 7 T cell receptor beta chains sequenced from a single sample in a study of radiotherapy plus CTLA-4 blockade in lung cancer. Profiled with immunoSEQ multiplex PCR; TCRdb holds only in-frame clones, not every one. The data show roughly 58,000 clones, around four fifths seen once. Sequencing used peripheral blood, obtained from a patient treated with radiotherapy plus ipilimumab. The receptors originated from a human donor with non-small cell lung cancer whose response to radiotherapy plus ipilimumab could not be evaluated.

As DNA, the CDR3 is TGTGCCAGCAGCCAGGGGCTGGGGGAGACCCAGTACTTC. This encodes CASSQGLGETQYF. The chain is built from TRBV6-4 and TRBJ2-5; D is perhaps TRBD1 (6 bases). The CDR3 is 13 residues long. V was clipped by 6 bases and J by 5 bases, with 13 bases between them. Germline loops: CDR1 MRHNA, CDR2 SNTAGT.

V usage is TRBV5-8 and J usage is TRBJ1-4, with D perhaps matching TRBD1 (5 bases). Germline assignment: CDR1 SGHTS and CDR2 YDEGEE. The ends were cut back, 5 bases at V and 6 bases at J, with 14 bases in the middle. This CDR3 spans 14 amino acids. The CDR3 loop is CASRFRGGDEKLFF. The CDR3 nucleotides are TGTGCCAGCAGGTTCCGGGGGGGTGATGAAAAACTGTTTTTT.

The chain couples TRBV9 to TRBJ2-7; TRBD1 matches 12 bases. CDR1 is SGDLS, CDR2 YYNGEE, per germline. V gave up 3 bases and J gave up 6 bases; unmatched junction bases: 10. This CDR3 spans 16 amino acids. The CDR3 region is CASSANLGQGAGEQYF. The DNA for the CDR3 is TGTGCCAGCAGCGCAAACTTGGGACAGGGGGCCGGCGAGCAGTACTTC.

This clone was counted a single time. The chain combines TRBV29-1 with TRBJ1-2; no reliable D call. This CDR3 contains 13 residues. The V end lost 6 bases, the J end lost 0 bases, and 11 bases lay between the germline ends. The germline V gene has CDR1 SQVTM and CDR2 ANQGSEA. Here the CDR3 DNA reads TGCAGCGTGAGGCTCAGCTCTAACTATGGCTACACCTTC. Translating gives CSVRLSSNYGYTF.

The table lists this clone with a few counts. The V and J genes are TRBV2 and TRBJ1-4; a weak D match, TRBD1 (5 bases). Germline CDR1 SNHLY, CDR2 FYNNEI. This CDR3 contains 14 residues. Trimming pared 3 bases from V and 0 bases from J, leaving 5 bases between. The CDR3 spells CASSDRATNEKLFF. Here the CDR3 DNA reads TGTGCCAGCAGTGACAGGGCAACTAATGAAAAACTGTTTTTT.

V and J are TRBV4-3 and TRBJ2-6; maybe TRBD1 (5 bases). The CDR3 extends over 15 amino acids. Trimming took off 4 bases at V and 3 bases at J, with 10 bases between the two ends. The germline CDR1 and CDR2 sequences are LGHNA and YSLEER. The CDR3 bases are TGCGCCAGCAGCCGCGGACAAGGTGGGGCCAACGTCCTGACTTTC. Protein product: CASSRGQGGANVLTF.

The chain has TRBV18 and TRBJ2-1, with 8 positions matching TRBD2. Germline V gives CDR1 KGHSH, CDR2 LQKENI. This CDR3 has 16 residues. V lost 0 bases and J lost 3; bases outside the gene matches: 4. CDR3 sequence reads: CASSPPGLAGYNEQFF. CDR3 nucleotides: TGTGCCAGCTCACCACCAGGGCTAGCGGGCTACAATGAGCAGTTCTTC.